This is a list of T cell receptor beta chains from one sample in a study of shared clonotypes between healthy human individuals. Sequenced by immunoSEQ multiplex PCR; TCRdb stores in-frame clones only, minus some. The data hold more than 1 million clones, with around 78% observed a single time. The material sequenced was memory CD4+ T cells from PBMCs. Every receptor here comes from a man in his late teens or twenties in good health. Some clones in this sample may be carry-over from other donors' samples. Each CDR3 is given with its conserved first and last residue. The D gene is left open where the match is weak. Size tells how often a clone was seen (once, few, many) or the class of an expanded clone, and some rows leave it out.

J gene: TRBJ1-1; clone size: NA; D gene: NA; CDR3 length: 12; V gene: TRBV2; CDR3 protein: CASSGPGQDAFF; CDR3 DNA: TGTGCCAGCAGTGGTCCAGGGCAGGACGCTTTCTTT
J gene: TRBJ2-2; clone size: NA; D gene: NA; CDR3 length: 14; V gene: TRBV6-5; CDR3 protein: CASSSKRGAGELFF; CDR3 DNA: TGTGCCAGCAGTTCAAAACGGGGCGCCGGGGAGCTGTTTTTT
J gene: TRBJ2-2; clone size: NA; D gene: TRBD1; CDR3 length: 14; V gene: TRBV11-2; CDR3 protein: CASSLDRGLGELFF; CDR3 DNA: TGTGCCAGCAGCTTGGACAGGGGGCTCGGGGAGCTGTTTTTT
J gene: TRBJ2-3; clone size: few; D gene: NA; CDR3 length: 16; V gene: TRBV9; CDR3 protein: CASSVGGGESTDTQYF; CDR3 DNA: TGTGCCAGCAGCGTCGGCGGCGGGGAAAGCACAGATACGCAGTATTTT
J gene: TRBJ2-7; clone size: NA; D gene: NA; CDR3 length: 15; V gene: TRBV7-8; CDR3 protein: CASSLGGLSSYEQYF; CDR3 DNA: TGTGCCAGCAGCTTAGGAGGACTCAGCTCCTACGAGCAGTACTTC
J gene: TRBJ2-3; clone size: NA; D gene: TRBD1; CDR3 length: 15; V gene: TRBV5-1; CDR3 protein: CASSPDRGDTDTQYF; CDR3 DNA: TGCGCCAGCAGTCCTGACAGGGGAGACACAGATACGCAGTATTTT
J gene: TRBJ2-6; clone size: NA; D gene: NA; CDR3 length: 13; V gene: TRBV30; CDR3 protein: CAWKRSGANVLTF; CDR3 DNA: TGTGCCTGGAAACGCTCTGGGGCCAACGTCCTGACTTTC
J gene: TRBJ2-7; clone size: many; D gene: TRBD2; CDR3 length: 16; V gene: TRBV6-6; CDR3 protein: CASSPPGTSGSYEQYF; CDR3 DNA: TGTGCCAGCAGCCCTCCTGGGACTAGCGGCTCCTACGAGCAGTACTTC
J gene: TRBJ1-2; clone size: NA; D gene: NA; CDR3 length: 13; V gene: TRBV9; CDR3 protein: CASSPQGVGGYTF; CDR3 DNA: TGTGCCAGCAGCCCTCAGGGCGTGGGGGGCTACACCTTC
J gene: TRBJ2-1; clone size: NA; D gene: TRBD2; CDR3 length: 15; V gene: TRBV5-1; CDR3 protein: CASGPSGGSYNEQFF; CDR3 DNA: TGCGCCAGCGGTCCTAGCGGGGGCTCCTACAATGAGCAGTTCTTC
J gene: TRBJ2-2; clone size: NA; D gene: TRBD1; CDR3 length: 14; V gene: TRBV7-3; CDR3 protein: CASSTRGHTGELFF; CDR3 DNA: TGTGCCAGCAGCACCAGGGGGCACACCGGGGAGCTGTTTTTT
J gene: TRBJ2-7; clone size: NA; D gene: TRBD2; CDR3 length: 15; V gene: TRBV28; CDR3 protein: CASSERSGRTYEQYF; CDR3 DNA: TGTGCCAGCAGCGAACGTAGCGGGAGGACCTACGAGCAGTACTTC
J gene: TRBJ2-1; clone size: NA; D gene: TRBD1; CDR3 length: 15; V gene: TRBV5-1; CDR3 protein: CASSRAGTDFNEQFF; CDR3 DNA: TGCGCCAGCAGCAGAGCCGGGACAGATTTCAATGAGCAGTTCTTC
J gene: TRBJ2-1; clone size: once; D gene: TRBD2; CDR3 length: 13; V gene: TRBV28; CDR3 protein: CASSWSGSNEQFF; CDR3 DNA: TGTGCCAGCAGTTGGAGCGGGAGTAATGAGCAGTTCTTC
J gene: TRBJ1-5; clone size: few; D gene: NA; CDR3 length: 14; V gene: TRBV7-2; CDR3 protein: CASSLLGSDQPQHF; CDR3 DNA: TGTGCCAGCAGCTTATTGGGTAGCGATCAGCCCCAGCATTTT
J gene: TRBJ1-3; clone size: once; D gene: NA; CDR3 length: 16; V gene: TRBV4-1; CDR3 protein: CASSQDRVVTGNTIYF; CDR3 DNA: TGCGCCAGCAGCCAAGACAGGGTAGTCACTGGAAACACCATATATTTT
J gene: TRBJ2-5; clone size: NA; D gene: NA; CDR3 length: 13; V gene: TRBV27; CDR3 protein: CASSLGGGETQYF; CDR3 DNA: TGTGCCAGCAGTTTAGGGGGCGGAGAGACCCAGTACTTC
J gene: TRBJ1-2; clone size: NA; D gene: NA; CDR3 length: 14; V gene: TRBV7-9; CDR3 protein: CASSLMSGVGGYTF; CDR3 DNA: TGTGCCAGCAGCTTAATGTCGGGGGTCGGTGGCTACACCTTC
J gene: TRBJ2-7; clone size: NA; D gene: NA; CDR3 length: 14; V gene: TRBV4-3; CDR3 protein: CASSQDPGAYEQYF; CDR3 DNA: TGCGCCAGCAGCCAAGATCCAGGAGCCTACGAGCAGTACTTC
J gene: TRBJ1-2; clone size: NA; D gene: NA; CDR3 length: 14; V gene: TRBV5-4; CDR3 protein: CASSSNQGVSGYTF; CDR3 DNA: TGTGCCAGCAGCTCGAATCAGGGCGTGAGTGGCTACACCTTC
J gene: TRBJ2-2; clone size: NA; D gene: TRBD1; CDR3 length: 16; V gene: TRBV18; CDR3 protein: CASSPARGGDTGELFF; CDR3 DNA: TGTGCCAGCTCACCAGCTAGAGGGGGCGACACCGGGGAGCTGTTTTTT
J gene: TRBJ1-2; clone size: NA; D gene: NA; CDR3 length: 15; V gene: TRBV28; CDR3 protein: CASSSPNTSPRGYTF; CDR3 DNA: TGTGCCAGCAGTTCCCCGAACACCTCCCCCAGGGGCTACACCTTC
J gene: TRBJ2-6; clone size: NA; D gene: NA; CDR3 length: 14; V gene: TRBV10-3; CDR3 protein: CAIRGGSGANVLTF; CDR3 DNA: TGTGCCATCCGAGGGGGATCTGGGGCCAACGTCCTGACTTTC
J gene: TRBJ2-3; clone size: many; D gene: NA; CDR3 length: 15; V gene: TRBV5-1; CDR3 protein: CASSPSDPKTDTQYF; CDR3 DNA: TGCGCCAGCAGCCCCTCGGACCCTAAGACAGATACGCAGTATTTT
J gene: TRBJ1-1; clone size: few; D gene: TRBD1; CDR3 length: 15; V gene: TRBV28; CDR3 protein: CASNIPQGAGTEAFF; CDR3 DNA: TGTGCCAGCAACATTCCACAGGGGGCCGGTACTGAAGCTTTCTTT
J gene: TRBJ2-3; clone size: once; D gene: NA; CDR3 length: 15; V gene: TRBV7-6; CDR3 protein: CASSLGVRGTDTQYF; CDR3 DNA: TGTGCCAGCAGCTTAGGGGTTCGGGGCACAGATACGCAGTATTTT
J gene: TRBJ2-1; clone size: NA; D gene: NA; CDR3 length: 15; V gene: TRBV5-4; CDR3 protein: CASSLDRGVNNEQFF; CDR3 DNA: TGTGCCAGCAGCTTGGATCGCGGGGTTAACAATGAGCAGTTCTTC
J gene: TRBJ1-4; clone size: NA; D gene: TRBD1; CDR3 length: 16; V gene: TRBV25-1; CDR3 protein: CASSEAGGAPNEKLFF; CDR3 DNA: TGTGCCAGCAGTGAAGCAGGGGGCGCCCCTAATGAAAAACTGTTTTTT
J gene: TRBJ1-1; clone size: few; D gene: NA; CDR3 length: 11; V gene: TRBV20-1; CDR3 protein: CSADFNTEAFF; CDR3 DNA: TGCAGTGCTGATTTCAACACTGAAGCTTTCTTT
J gene: TRBJ1-2; clone size: once; D gene: NA; CDR3 length: 16; V gene: TRBV6-5; CDR3 protein: CASSYSNTGRGYGYTF; CDR3 DNA: TGTGCCAGCAGTTACTCGAATACGGGCAGGGGATATGGCTACACCTTC
J gene: TRBJ2-7; clone size: NA; D gene: NA; CDR3 length: 14; V gene: TRBV11-2; CDR3 protein: CASSQGIGAYEQYF; CDR3 DNA: TGCGCCAGCAGCCAAGGGATAGGAGCTTACGAGCAGTACTTC
J gene: TRBJ2-2; clone size: many; D gene: NA; CDR3 length: 14; V gene: TRBV9; CDR3 protein: CASSVGVNTGELFF; CDR3 DNA: TGTGCCAGCAGCGTAGGGGTGAACACCGGGGAGCTGTTTTTT
J gene: TRBJ2-7; clone size: few; D gene: NA; CDR3 length: 13; V gene: TRBV18; CDR3 protein: CASSPPSSYEQYF; CDR3 DNA: TGTGCCAGCTCACCACCGTCGTCCTACGAGCAGTACTTC
J gene: TRBJ1-4; clone size: NA; D gene: NA; CDR3 length: 14; V gene: TRBV21-1; CDR3 protein: CAILRQGAREKLFF; CDR3 DNA: TGTGCCATCTTGAGACAGGGGGCGCGAGAAAAACTGTTTTTT
J gene: TRBJ2-1; clone size: few; D gene: TRBD1; CDR3 length: 15; V gene: TRBV4-1; CDR3 protein: CASSQYGQGADEQFF; CDR3 DNA: TGCGCCAGCAGCCAATACGGACAGGGGGCGGATGAGCAGTTCTTC
J gene: TRBJ1-1; clone size: NA; D gene: NA; CDR3 length: 15; V gene: TRBV7-5; CDR3 protein: CARSLAGTENTEAFF; CDR3 DNA: TGTGCCAGAAGCTTAGCGGGTACAGAGAACACTGAAGCTTTCTTT
J gene: TRBJ1-4; clone size: NA; D gene: NA; CDR3 length: 15; V gene: TRBV6-6; CDR3 protein: CASSYRGGMGEKLFF; CDR3 DNA: TGTGCCAGCAGTTACCGAGGAGGGATGGGTGAAAAACTGTTTTTT
J gene: TRBJ1-1; clone size: once; D gene: NA; CDR3 length: 13; V gene: TRBV6-1; CDR3 protein: CASSAGVGTEAFF; CDR3 DNA: TGTGCCAGCAGTGCCGGCGTGGGCACTGAAGCTTTCTTT
J gene: TRBJ1-5; clone size: NA; D gene: NA; CDR3 length: 13; V gene: TRBV7-6; CDR3 protein: CASSLGGDQPQHF; CDR3 DNA: TGTGCCAGCAGCTTGGGGGGGGACCAGCCCCAGCATTTT
J gene: TRBJ2-4; clone size: NA; D gene: NA; CDR3 length: 13; V gene: TRBV11-1; CDR3 protein: CASSLTVGGIQYF; CDR3 DNA: TGTGCCAGCAGCTTAACCGTAGGGGGCATTCAGTACTTC
J gene: TRBJ1-6; clone size: NA; D gene: NA; CDR3 length: 13; V gene: TRBV7-9; CDR3 protein: CASSFQGGSPLHF; CDR3 DNA: TGTGCCAGCAGCTTCCAGGGAGGTTCACCCCTCCACTTT
J gene: TRBJ2-1; clone size: NA; D gene: TRBD1; CDR3 length: 16; V gene: TRBV19; CDR3 protein: CASSMGGRGINNEQFF; CDR3 DNA: TGTGCCAGTAGTATGGGCGGCAGGGGGATTAACAATGAGCAGTTCTTC
J gene: TRBJ2-7; clone size: NA; D gene: TRBD2; CDR3 length: 14; V gene: TRBV28; CDR3 protein: CASSTPGGTYEQYF; CDR3 DNA: TGTGCCAGCAGCACCCCCGGGGGGACCTACGAGCAGTACTTC